This TCR beta chain was captured by sequencing in a study of somatic mutations in cytotoxic T cells in rheumatoid arthritis. Turning to the study itself: Certain T-cell populations stained with V beta antibodies were FACS-sorted to nearly 100% purity, and V beta1+ cells were TCRB-sequenced.

J was trimmed by 2 bases and V by 4 bases; bases with no gene match: 12. The germline CDR1 and CDR2 sequences are SGHNT and YYREEE (reference sequence). The CDR3 is 17 residues long. This clone was detected once. Repertoires were generated with immunoSEQ multiplex PCR, while TCRdb's copy carries only in-frame clones and drops some. There are 9,500 to 15,000 clones in the sample; around 83% occur only once, and 14% lies in the top ten. The chain links TRBV5-4 to TRBJ2-5; TRBD2 matches at 9 bases. This receptor was identified in a woman between 55 and 75 years old in good health. Sequencing was performed on CD8+ T cells sorted from blood. Written as DNA, the CDR3 is TGTGCCAGCAGCCCCGGGCCTGGACTAGCGACTCAAGAGACCCAGTACTTC. This translates into CASSPGPGLATQETQYF.